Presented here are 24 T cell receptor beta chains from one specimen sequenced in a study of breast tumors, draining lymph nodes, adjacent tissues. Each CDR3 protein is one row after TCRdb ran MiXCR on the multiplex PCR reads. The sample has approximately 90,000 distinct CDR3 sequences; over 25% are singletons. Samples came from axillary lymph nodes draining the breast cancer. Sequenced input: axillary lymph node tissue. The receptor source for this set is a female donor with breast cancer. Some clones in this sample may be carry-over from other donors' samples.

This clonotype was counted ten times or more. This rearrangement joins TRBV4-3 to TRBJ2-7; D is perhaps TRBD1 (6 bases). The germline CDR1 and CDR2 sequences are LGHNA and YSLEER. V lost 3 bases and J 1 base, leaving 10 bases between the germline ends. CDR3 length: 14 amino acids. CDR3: CASSQSGQSYEQYF. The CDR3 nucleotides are TGCGCCAGCAGCCAGTCCGGACAGTCCTACGAGCAGTACTTC.

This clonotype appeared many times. The CDR3 nucleotides are TGCAGTGCTAGAGATCTTGGGGGCGAAAAACTGTTTTTT. Residues: CSARDLGGEKLFF. This sequence joins TRBV20-1 and TRBJ1-4; possible D gene TRBD1, 6 bases. The germline V and J ends were trimmed by 0 bases and 8 bases, with 10 bases remaining between them. The CDR3 is made up of 13 amino acids. CDR1 and CDR2 (germline): DFQATT, SNEGSKA (reference sequence).

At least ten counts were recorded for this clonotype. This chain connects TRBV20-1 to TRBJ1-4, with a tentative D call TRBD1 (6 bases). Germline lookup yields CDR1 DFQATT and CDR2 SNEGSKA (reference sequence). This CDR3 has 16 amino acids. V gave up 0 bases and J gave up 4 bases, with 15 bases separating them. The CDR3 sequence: CSAREPTGRRNEKLFF. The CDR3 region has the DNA TGCAGTGCTAGAGAACCAACAGGGAGACGTAATGAAAAACTGTTTTTT.

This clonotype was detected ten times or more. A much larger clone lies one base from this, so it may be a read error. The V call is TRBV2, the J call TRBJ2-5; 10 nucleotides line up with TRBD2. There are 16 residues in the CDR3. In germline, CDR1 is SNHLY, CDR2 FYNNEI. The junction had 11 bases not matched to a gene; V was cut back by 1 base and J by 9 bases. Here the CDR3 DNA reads TGTGCCAGCAGTGAAGAGCTAGCGGGAGCGGGCGAGGCCCAGTACTTC. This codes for CASSEELAGAGEAQYF.

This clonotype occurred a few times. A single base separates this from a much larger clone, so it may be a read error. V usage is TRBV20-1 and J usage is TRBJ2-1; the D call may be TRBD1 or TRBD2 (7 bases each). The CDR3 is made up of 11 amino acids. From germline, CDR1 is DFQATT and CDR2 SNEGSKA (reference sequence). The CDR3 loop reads CSARVTGRESF. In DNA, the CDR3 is TGCAGTGCTAGGGTGACAGGGAGGGAGTCCTTC.

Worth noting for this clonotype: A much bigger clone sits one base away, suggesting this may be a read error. The CDR3 DNA follows: TGTGCCAGTAAACGACTAGCGGTCTTGACTAGCTCTGGGGCCAACGTCCTGACTTTC. Its protein is CASKRLAVLTSSGANVLTF. V is TRBV19 and J is TRBJ2-6; 9 nucleotides match TRBD2. The CDR3 consists of 19 residues. Trimming removed 7 bases from V and 0 bases from J; junction bases left unmatched: 13. Germline CDR1 is LNHDA and CDR2 is SQIVND (reference sequence).

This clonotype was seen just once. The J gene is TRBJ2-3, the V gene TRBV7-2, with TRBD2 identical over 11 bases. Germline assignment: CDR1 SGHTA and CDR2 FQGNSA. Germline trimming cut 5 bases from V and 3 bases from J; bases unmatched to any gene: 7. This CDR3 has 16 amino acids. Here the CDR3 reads CASSRGTSGRTDTQYF. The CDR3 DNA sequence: TGTGCCAGCAGCCGCGGTACTAGCGGGAGAACAGATACGCAGTATTTT.

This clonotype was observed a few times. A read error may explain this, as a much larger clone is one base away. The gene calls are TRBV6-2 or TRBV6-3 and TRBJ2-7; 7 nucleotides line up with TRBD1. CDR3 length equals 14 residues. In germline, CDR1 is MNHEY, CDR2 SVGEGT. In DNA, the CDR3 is TGTGCCGGCAGGACCGGGACAGTCACCTACGAGCAGTACTTC. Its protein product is CAGRTGTVTYEQYF.

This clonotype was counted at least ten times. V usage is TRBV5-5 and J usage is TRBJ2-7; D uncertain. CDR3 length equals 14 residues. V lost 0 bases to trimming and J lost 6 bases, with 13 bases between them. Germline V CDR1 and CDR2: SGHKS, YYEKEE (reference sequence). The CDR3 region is CASSLGAGPTEQYF. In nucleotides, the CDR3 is TGTGCCAGCAGCTTGGGGGCCGGGCCGACCGAGCAGTACTTC. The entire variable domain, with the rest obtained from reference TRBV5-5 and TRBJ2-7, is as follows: DAGVTQSPTHLIKTRGQQVTLRCSPISGHKSVSWYQQVLGQGPQFIFQYYEKEERGRGNFPDRFSARQFPNYSSELNVNALLLGDSALYLCASSLGAGPTEQYFGPGTRLTVT.

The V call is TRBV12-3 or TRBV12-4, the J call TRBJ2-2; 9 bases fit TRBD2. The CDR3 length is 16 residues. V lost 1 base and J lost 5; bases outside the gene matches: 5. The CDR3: CASSLGRGGGTGELFF. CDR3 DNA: TGTGCCAGCAGTTTAGGGCGGGGGGGGGGGACCGGGGAGCTGTTTTTT.

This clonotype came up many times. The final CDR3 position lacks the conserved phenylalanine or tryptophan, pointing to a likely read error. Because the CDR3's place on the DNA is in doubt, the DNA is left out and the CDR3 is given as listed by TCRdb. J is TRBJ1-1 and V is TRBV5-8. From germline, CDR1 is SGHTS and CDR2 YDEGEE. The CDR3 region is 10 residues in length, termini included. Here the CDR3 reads CASSLAGQEL.

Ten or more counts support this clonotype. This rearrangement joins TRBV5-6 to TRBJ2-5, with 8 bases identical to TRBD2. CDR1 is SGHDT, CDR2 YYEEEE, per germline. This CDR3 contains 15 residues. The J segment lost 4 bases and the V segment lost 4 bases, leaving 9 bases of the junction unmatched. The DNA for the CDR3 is TGTGCCAGCAGCGCGGCGCGACTAGCGTTAGAGACCCAGTACTTC. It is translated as CASSAARLALETQYF.

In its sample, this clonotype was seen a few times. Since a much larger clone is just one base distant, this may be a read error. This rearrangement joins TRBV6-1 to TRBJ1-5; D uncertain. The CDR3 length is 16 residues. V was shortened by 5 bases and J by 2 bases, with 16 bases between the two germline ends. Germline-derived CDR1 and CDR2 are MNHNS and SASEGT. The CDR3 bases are TGTGCCAGCAGTCAACTGATCGGAACAGGCAATCAGCCCCAGCATTTT. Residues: CASSQLIGTGNQPQHF.

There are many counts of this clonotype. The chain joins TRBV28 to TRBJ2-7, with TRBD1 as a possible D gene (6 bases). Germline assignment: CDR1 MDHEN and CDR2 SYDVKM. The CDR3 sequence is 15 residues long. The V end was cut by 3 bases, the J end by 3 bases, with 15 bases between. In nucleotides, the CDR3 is TGTGCCAGCAGTTTCAGGGGACCGAACCTCTACGAGCAGTACTTC. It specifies CASSFRGPNLYEQYF.

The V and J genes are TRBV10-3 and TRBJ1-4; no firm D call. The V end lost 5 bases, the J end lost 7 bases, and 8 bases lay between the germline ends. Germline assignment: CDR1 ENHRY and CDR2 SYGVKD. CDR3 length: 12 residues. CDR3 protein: CAISHLGEKLFF. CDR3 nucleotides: TGTGCCATCAGTCATCTAGGTGAAAAACTGTTTTTT.

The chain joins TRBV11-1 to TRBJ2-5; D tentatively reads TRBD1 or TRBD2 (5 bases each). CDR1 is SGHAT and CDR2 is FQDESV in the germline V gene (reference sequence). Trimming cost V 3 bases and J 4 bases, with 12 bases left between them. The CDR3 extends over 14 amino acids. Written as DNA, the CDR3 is TGTGCCAGCAGCTTCGGGGCCACCTTAGAGACCCAGTACTTC. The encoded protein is CASSFGATLETQYF.

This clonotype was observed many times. The CDR3 loop reads CASSARQGGSGNTIYF. The CDR3 bases are TGCGCCAGCAGCGCGAGACAGGGGGGCTCTGGAAACACCATATATTTT. The chain recombines TRBV5-1 with TRBJ1-3, with TRBD1 matching over 9 bases. V was clipped by 4 bases and J by 0 bases; unmatched bases: 5. The germline V gene encodes CDR1 SGHRS and CDR2 YFSETQ. The CDR3 totals 16 residues. Full variable domain (outside the CDR3, taken from reference TRBV5-1 and TRBJ1-3): KAGVTQTPRYLIKTRGQQVTLSCSPISGHRSVSWYQQTPGQGLQFLFEYFSETQRNKGNFPGRFSGRQFSNSRSEMNVSTLELGDSALYLCASSARQGGSGNTIYFGEGSWLTVV.

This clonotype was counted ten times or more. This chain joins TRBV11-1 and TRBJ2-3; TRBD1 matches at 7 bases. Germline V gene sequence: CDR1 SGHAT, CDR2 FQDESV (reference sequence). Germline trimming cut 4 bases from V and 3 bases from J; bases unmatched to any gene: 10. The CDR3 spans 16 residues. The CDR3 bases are TGTGCCAGCAGCTCCCCGACAGGGCGATTGACAGATACGCAGTATTTT. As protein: CASSSPTGRLTDTQYF. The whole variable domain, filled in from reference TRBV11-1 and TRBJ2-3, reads EAEVAQSPRYKITEKSQAVAFWCDPISGHATLYWYRQILGQGPELLVQFQDESVVDDSQLPKDRFSAERLKGVDSTLKIQPAELGDSAMYLCASSSPTGRLTDTQYFGPGTRLTVL.

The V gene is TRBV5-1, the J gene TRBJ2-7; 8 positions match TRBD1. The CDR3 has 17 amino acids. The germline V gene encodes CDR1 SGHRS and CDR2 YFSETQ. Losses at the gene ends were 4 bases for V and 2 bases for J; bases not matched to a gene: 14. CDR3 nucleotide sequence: TGCGCCAGCAGCGTAGGCCCCCCGCGACAGGGGCCCTACGAGCAGTACTTC. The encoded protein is CASSVGPPRQGPYEQYF.

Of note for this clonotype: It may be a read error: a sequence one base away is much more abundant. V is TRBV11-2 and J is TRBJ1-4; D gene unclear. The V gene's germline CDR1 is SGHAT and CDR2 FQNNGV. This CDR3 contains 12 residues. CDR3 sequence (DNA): TGTGCCAGCAGCTTTGGTTTAGAAACACTGTTTTTT. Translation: CASSFGLETLFF.

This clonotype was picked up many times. CDR3 nucleotides: TGTGCCAGCAGTTTAGCTCCGAGGCCCTCCTACGAGCAGTACTTC. It yields the protein CASSLAPRPSYEQYF. The chain links TRBV27 to TRBJ2-7; D call uncertain. The V gene's germline CDR1 is MNHEY and CDR2 SMNVEV (reference sequence). This CDR3 is built from 15 residues. V lost 2 bases to trimming and J lost 0 bases, with 11 bases between them.

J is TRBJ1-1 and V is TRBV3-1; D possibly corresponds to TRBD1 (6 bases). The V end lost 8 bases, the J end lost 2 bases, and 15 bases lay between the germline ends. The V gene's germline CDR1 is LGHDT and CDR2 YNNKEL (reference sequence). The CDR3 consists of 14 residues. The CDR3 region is CASQGRAGNTEAFF. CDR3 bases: TGTGCCAGCCAGGGGCGGGCGGGTAACACTGAAGCTTTCTTT.

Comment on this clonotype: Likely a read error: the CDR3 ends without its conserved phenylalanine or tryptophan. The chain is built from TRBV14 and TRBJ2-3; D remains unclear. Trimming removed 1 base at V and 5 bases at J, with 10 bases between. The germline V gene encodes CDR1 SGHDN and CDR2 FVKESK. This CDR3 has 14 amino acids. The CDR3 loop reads CASSQALRIDTQYL. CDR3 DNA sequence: TGTGCCAGCAGCCAAGCCCTCCGCATAGATACGCAGTATCTT.

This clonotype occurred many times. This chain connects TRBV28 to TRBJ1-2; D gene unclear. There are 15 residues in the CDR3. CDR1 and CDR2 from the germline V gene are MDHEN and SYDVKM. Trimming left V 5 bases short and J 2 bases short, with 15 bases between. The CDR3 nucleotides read TGTGCCAGCAGTCCTACAAGCGACGGCAACTATGGCTACACCTTC. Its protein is CASSPTSDGNYGYTF.